The 22 T cell receptor beta chains in this list originate from one sample, sequenced in a study of cytomegalovirus exposure and HLA in healthy donors. PCR was performed using 60 Vbeta and 13 Jbeta primers. Using immunoSEQ multiplex PCR, the repertoire was profiled, and TCRdb retains in-frame clones only, with some absent. This sample has 60,000 to 70,000 clones, with about four fifths found just once. Sequencing was carried out using PBMCs. These receptors were obtained from a woman aged 25-40 years in good health and CMV-seronegative.

This clone showed up just a few times. The rearrangement uses TRBV2 and TRBJ1-1, with D possibly TRBD1 on 6 matching bases. Between the trimmed V and J ends, which lost 4 bases and 1 base, there was a span of 7 bases. Germline V lookup: CDR1 SNHLY, CDR2 FYNNEI. The CDR3 loop spans 13 amino acids. The CDR3 sequence is CASSAQGNTEAFF. For the CDR3, the DNA is TGTGCCAGCAGTGCACAGGGGAACACTGAAGCTTTCTTT.

This chain joins TRBV6-1 and TRBJ1-4, with 7 bases identical to TRBD1. With V trimmed by 7 bases and J by 1 base, 6 bases remained unmatched. Germline V CDR1 and CDR2: MNHNS, SASEGT. The CDR3 is 15 amino acids. The CDR3 reads CASKRQGGTNEKLFF. As DNA, the CDR3 is TGTGCCAGCAAACGACAGGGTGGAACTAATGAAAAACTGTTTTTT.

The genes are TRBV6-1 and TRBJ1-1, with a tentative D call TRBD1 (6 bases). Per the germline V gene, CDR1 is MNHNS and CDR2 is SASEGT. The CDR3 totals 14 residues. V gave up 4 bases and J gave up 5 bases, with 14 bases separating them. DNA of the CDR3: TGTGCCAGCAGTGGACAGGATCGGTGGACTGAAGCTTTCTTT. The encoded protein is CASSGQDRWTEAFF.

A few counts support this clone. This chain links TRBV18 with TRBJ2-3; 9 bases map to TRBD2. V gave up 4 bases and J gave up 3 bases; unmatched junction bases: 8. The CDR3 runs 16 residues. Per the germline V gene, CDR1 is KGHSH and CDR2 is LQKENI. CDR3 in DNA: TGTGCCAGCTCACACCCGGGACTAGCCCTAACAGATACGCAGTATTTT. This gives the protein CASSHPGLALTDTQYF.

The chain couples TRBV2 to TRBJ2-5; D is undetermined. CDR1 SNHLY and CDR2 FYNNEI come from the germline V gene. V was cut by 7 bases and J by 13 bases, with 22 bases left in between. The length of the CDR3 is 13 residues. DNA of the CDR3: TGTGCCAGCACGTTTACCCCAGGCCAGGTCTTGTACTTC. Translation: CASTFTPGQVLYF.

The chain has TRBV7-6 and TRBJ1-5; no definite D call. The CDR3 runs to 14 residues. Trimming cost V 1 base and J 10 bases, with 14 bases left between them. CDR1 is SGHVS and CDR2 is FNYEAQ in the germline V gene. CDR3 sequence reads: CASSLGSPREPQHF. In nucleotides, the CDR3 is TGTGCCAGCAGCTTAGGGTCCCCCCGGGAACCCCAGCATTTT.

J is TRBJ1-1 and V is TRBV30; D remains ambiguous. The germline V and J ends were trimmed by 0 bases and 4 bases, with 12 bases remaining between them. CDR1 is GTSNPN and CDR2 is SVGIG in the germline V gene (reference sequence). The CDR3 contains 14 residues. The CDR3 spells CAWSVLTGSTEAFF. CDR3 DNA sequence: TGTGCCTGGAGTGTACTAACTGGGAGCACTGAAGCTTTCTTT.

The rearrangement uses TRBV5-1 and TRBJ2-5; 8 bases line up with TRBD1. CDR1 is SGHRS and CDR2 is YFSETQ in the germline V gene. The CDR3 runs to 14 residues. The V segment lost 4 bases and the J segment 3 bases; nucleotides outside the gene matches: 5. The CDR3 DNA sequence: TGCGCCAGCAGCCCGGGACAGGCGAAAGAGACCCAGTACTTC. This gives the protein CASSPGQAKETQYF.

The genes are TRBV5-4 and TRBJ2-7, with TRBD2 matching over 12 bases. The CDR3 is 17 amino acids. Trimming removed 0 bases from V and 2 bases from J; junction bases left unmatched: 6. Germline loops: CDR1 SGHNT, CDR2 YYREEE (reference sequence). CDR3 sequence reads: CASSLDLAGGPTYEQYF. The CDR3, as DNA: TGTGCCAGCAGCTTGGATCTAGCGGGAGGGCCCACCTACGAGCAGTACTTC.

The CDR3 sequence is CASSARQDSNQPQHF. DNA of the CDR3: TGTGCCAGCAGTGCCCGACAGGATAGCAATCAGCCCCAGCATTTT. J is TRBJ1-5 and V is TRBV6-5; D perhaps matches TRBD1 (6 bases). The length of the CDR3 is 15 residues. V was pared by 5 bases and J by 0 bases, with 11 bases between. Germline V CDR1 and CDR2: MNHEY, SVGAGI.

This chain uses TRBV30 with TRBJ1-5; no definite D call. Germline V gene data show CDR1 as GTSNPN and CDR2 as SVGIG (reference sequence). The CDR3 sequence is 13 residues long. The V gene lost 0 bases and the J gene lost 7 bases, with 10 bases spanning the gap. CDR3 sequence: CAWSVEGRQPQHF. In DNA, the CDR3 is TGTGCCTGGAGTGTAGAAGGGAGGCAGCCCCAGCATTTT.

The sample holds one count of this clone. The chain combines TRBV29-1 with TRBJ2-3, with D perhaps TRBD1 (6 bases). CDR1 and CDR2 from the germline V gene are SQVTM and ANQGSEA. CDR3 size: 12 residues. Trimming left V 5 bases short and J 2 bases short, with 8 bases between. The chain's CDR3 is CSVPGATDTQYF. In DNA form, the CDR3 reads TGCAGCGTTCCAGGGGCCACAGATACGCAGTATTTT.

The rearrangement uses TRBV9 and TRBJ2-6; D call uncertain. Germline CDR1 and CDR2: SGDLS and YYNGEE. Trimming removed 0 bases from V and 0 bases from J, with 4 bases in between. This CDR3 spans 15 amino acids. The DNA for the CDR3 is TGTGCCAGCAGCGTAGCCCTCTCTGGGGCCAACGTCCTGACTTTC. As protein: CASSVALSGANVLTF.

The chain couples TRBV30 to TRBJ2-2; 7 bases are a match to TRBD2. Germline V CDR1 and CDR2: GTSNPN, SVGIG (reference sequence). With 0 bases clipped from V and 6 bases from J, the junction kept 16 bases outside the gene matches. The CDR3 loop spans 18 amino acids. CDR3 sequence reads: CAWSVQRQTSARPGELFF. As DNA, the CDR3 is TGTGCCTGGAGTGTACAGCGTCAAACTAGCGCCCGCCCCGGGGAGCTGTTTTTT.

This chain joins TRBV6-5 and TRBJ1-1; TRBD1 matches at 9 bases. V dropped 2 bases and J dropped 5; count of bases not matched to a gene: 0. The CDR3 is 13 residues long. CDR1 is MNHEY, CDR2 SVGAGI, per germline. The CDR3 bases are TGTGCCAGCAGTTACGGGACAGGGACTGAAGCTTTCTTT. Its protein product is CASSYGTGTEAFF.

The chain carries TRBV7-2 and TRBJ2-1; weak D call: TRBD1 (5 bases). V was pared by 2 bases and J by 13 bases, with 12 bases between. Germline CDR1 SGHTA, CDR2 FQGNSA. The CDR3 extends over 12 amino acids. CDR3 loop: CASSLTGIHQFF. In DNA, the CDR3 is TGTGCCAGCAGCTTAACAGGTATCCACCAGTTCTTC.

The rearrangement links TRBV28 to TRBJ1-1; a weak D match, TRBD1 (5 bases). Trimming stripped 6 bases from V and 5 bases from J, with 16 bases between. The CDR3 spans 14 residues. Per germline, CDR1 MDHEN and CDR2 SYDVKM. The CDR3 is CASRTPGGETEAFF. The CDR3 nucleotides read TGTGCCAGCAGAACACCGGGGGGAGAGACTGAAGCTTTCTTT.

The V call is TRBV6-1, the J call TRBJ2-5; 13 bases map to TRBD2. J lost 1 base, V lost 7 bases, and 3 bases had no gene match. CDR1 and CDR2 (germline): MNHNS, SASEGT. The CDR3 extends over 15 amino acids. This CDR3 reads CASTRLAGGQETQYF. CDR3 DNA sequence: TGTGCCAGCACGAGACTAGCGGGGGGCCAAGAGACCCAGTACTTC.

Comments on this clone: Other DNA sequences in this specimen translate into the identical CDR3. The rearrangement uses TRBV18 and TRBJ1-1; possible D gene TRBD1, 6 bases. This CDR3 has 14 residues. Trimming took 2 bases from V and 1 from J, leaving 8 bases between them. Germline CDR1 and CDR2: KGHSH and LQKENI. Here the CDR3 reads CASSPLGQNTEAFF. Written as DNA, the CDR3 is TGTGCCAGCTCACCATTGGGACAGAACACTGAAGCTTTCTTT.

The chain has TRBV10-3 and TRBJ2-7, with D unresolved. Trimming stripped 10 bases from V and 2 bases from J, with 12 bases between. Germline assignment: CDR1 ENHRY and CDR2 SYGVKD. CDR3 length equals 12 residues. The CDR3 protein is CATSQLAYEQYF. Written as DNA, the CDR3 is TGTGCCACCTCGCAACTTGCCTACGAGCAGTACTTC.

The rearrangement uses TRBV10-1 and TRBJ2-3; TRBD2 aligns across 8 bases. Germline loops: CDR1 WNHNN, CDR2 SYGVQD (reference sequence). The CDR3 has 16 residues. The trim removed 2 bases at V and 4 bases at J, leaving 8 bases unmatched. CDR3 DNA sequence: TGCGCCAGCAGTGAGGTTCTAGCGGGTGGGGCAGATACGCAGTATTTT. Translation: CASSEVLAGGADTQYF.

The CDR3 sequence: CASSSGGTSTDTQYF. As DNA, the CDR3 is TGTGCCAGCAGTTCCGGGGGGACTAGCACAGATACGCAGTATTTT. V usage is TRBV7-2 and J usage is TRBJ2-3; 7 positions agree with TRBD2. V shed 6 bases and J 0 bases; nucleotides not matched to a gene: 6. This CDR3 spans 15 amino acids. In germline, CDR1 is SGHTA, CDR2 FQGNSA.